The 3 T cell receptor beta chains listed next were all sequenced from one sample in a study of shared clonotypes between healthy human individuals. Profiled with immunoSEQ multiplex PCR; TCRdb holds only in-frame clones, not every one. Of hundreds of thousands of clones in the sample, less than 85% were seen once. The specimen was memory CD4+ T cells sorted from blood. Subset noted: CD45RA-negative fraction. The receptors derive from a woman younger than 45 in good health.

This clone was seen only once. The genes are TRBV7-3 and TRBJ2-1; 7 nucleotides align to TRBD2. Germline V gene lookup returns CDR1 SGHTA and CDR2 FQGTGA. The CDR3 consists of 14 residues. V gave up 8 bases and J gave up 5 bases; unmatched junction bases: 9. CDR3 region: CASGVSGGNNEQFF. CDR3 nucleotides: TGTGCCAGCGGGGTGTCGGGAGGCAACAATGAGCAGTTCTTC.

The chain couples TRBV19 to TRBJ2-3; 9 bases fit TRBD2. The CDR3 covers 15 residues. The V gene's germline CDR1 is LNHDA and CDR2 SQIVND (reference sequence). J lost 4 bases, V lost 7 bases, and 9 bases had no gene match. DNA of the CDR3: TGTGCCAGTAAGACCTTAGCGGGAGTACCAGATACGCAGTATTTT. It yields the protein CASKTLAGVPDTQYF.

There are many counts of this clone. The chain carries TRBV28 and TRBJ2-1; D gene ambiguous. V was shortened by 3 bases and J by 4 bases, with 10 bases between the two germline ends. Germline assignment: CDR1 MDHEN and CDR2 SYDVKM. The length of the CDR3 is 14 residues. This CDR3 reads CASSFSTPYNEQFF. In nucleotides, the CDR3 is TGTGCCAGCAGTTTTTCGACTCCTTACAATGAGCAGTTCTTC. The full variable domain, completed using reference TRBV28 and TRBJ2-1, is DVKVTQSSRYLVKRTGEKVFLECVQDMDHENMFWYRQDPGLGLRLIYFSYDVKMKEKGDIPEGYSVSREKKERFSLILESASTNQTSMYLCASSFSTPYNEQFFGPGTRLTVL.